The 20 T cell receptor beta chains reported below all come from one sample, sequenced in a study of T cell responses to AZD1222 COVID-19 vaccine. The protocol was immunoSEQ multiplex PCR, while the TCRdb copy is restricted to in-frame clones and leaves out a portion. This table holds roughly 55,000 clones, 70% to 90% found once. The specimen was peripheral blood, collected on day 0 of AZD1222 vaccination. The receptors were gathered from an adult in good health.

V usage is TRBV5-8 and J usage is TRBJ2-4; no clear D gene. The length of the CDR3 is 11 residues. V dropped 2 bases and J dropped 8 bases, with 5 bases sitting between them. Germline V CDR1 and CDR2: SGHTS, YDEGEE. CDR3 residues: CASSFNYIQYF. The DNA for the CDR3 is TGTGCCAGCAGCTTCAATTACATTCAGTACTTC.

This sequence joins TRBV7-9 and TRBJ1-2, with D perhaps matching TRBD1 (6 bases). Germline loops: CDR1 SEHNR, CDR2 FQNEAQ (reference sequence). V gave up 5 bases and J gave up 7 bases, with 23 bases separating them. The CDR3 is made up of 16 amino acids. The CDR3: CASSPNSGDKGGGYTF. In DNA form, the CDR3 reads TGTGCCAGCAGCCCCAACAGTGGGGACAAGGGGGGTGGCTACACCTTC.

The rearrangement uses TRBV6-1 and TRBJ2-7; TRBD1 matches at 9 bases. The CDR3 runs to 16 residues. Germline-derived CDR1 and CDR2 are MNHNS and SASEGT. The V segment lost 3 bases and the J segment 2 bases; nucleotides outside the gene matches: 8. CDR3: CASSEVGQGHPYEQYF. The CDR3 coding sequence is TGTGCCAGCAGTGAGGTGGGACAGGGCCACCCCTACGAGCAGTACTTC.

This chain joins TRBV4-3 and TRBJ2-3; TRBD2 matches 16 bases. Looked up from germline, CDR1 is LGHNA and CDR2 is YSLEER. V gave up 0 bases and J gave up 2 bases; unmatched junction bases: 5. The CDR3 extends over 19 amino acids. CDR3 bases: TGCGCCAGCAGCCAAGATGGGACTAGCGGGGGGGCCGCCACAGATACGCAGTATTTT. It translates to CASSQDGTSGGAATDTQYF.

The rearrangement uses TRBV28 and TRBJ1-2, with a possible D match to TRBD1 (5 bases). Germline V gene sequence: CDR1 MDHEN, CDR2 SYDVKM. The ends were cut back, 2 bases at V and 4 bases at J, with 5 bases in the middle. This CDR3 is 12 amino acids long. The CDR3 DNA sequence: TGTGCCAGCAGTTTAAGGGGCTATGGCTACACCTTC. Translation gives CASSLRGYGYTF.

J is TRBJ2-7 and V is TRBV6-1; D is unresolved. Trimming removed 2 bases at V and 1 base at J, with 9 bases between. In germline, CDR1 is MNHNS, CDR2 SASEGT. This CDR3 comprises 14 residues. The CDR3 region has the DNA TGTGCCAGCAGTGAAACCAGGAAGTCCTACGAGCAGTACTTC. It encodes CASSETRKSYEQYF.

The chain links TRBV4-2 to TRBJ2-3; D is ambiguous. V gave up 0 bases and J gave up 6 bases, with 4 bases separating them. Germline assignment: CDR1 LGHNA and CDR2 YNFKEQ. CDR3 length: 12 amino acids. CDR3 DNA sequence: TGTGCCAGCAGCCAAGATAAGGATACGCAGTATTTT. This sequence encodes CASSQDKDTQYF.

This chain uses TRBV7-6 with TRBJ2-1; 7 nucleotides agree with TRBD1. J was trimmed by 5 bases and V by 3 bases; bases with no gene match: 7. This CDR3 is built from 15 residues. Looked up from germline, CDR1 is SGHVS and CDR2 is FNYEAQ. CDR3: CASSLGWDSNNEQFF. The CDR3 bases are TGTGCCAGCAGCTTGGGGTGGGACAGCAACAATGAGCAGTTCTTC.

This chain joins TRBV5-6 and TRBJ2-5, with TRBD2 matching 8 bases. CDR3 length: 14 residues. From germline, CDR1 is SGHDT and CDR2 YYEEEE. Trimming at V came to 3 bases and at J to 3 bases, leaving 4 bases not matched to a gene. The CDR3 sequence is CASSSGLGEETQYF. The CDR3, as DNA: TGTGCCAGCAGCTCGGGACTAGGAGAAGAGACCCAGTACTTC.

The chain joins TRBV4-3 to TRBJ1-6; no firm D call. This CDR3 spans 18 amino acids. V gave up 4 bases and J gave up 1 base, with 17 bases separating them. The germline V gene has CDR1 LGHNA and CDR2 YSLEER. As DNA, the CDR3 is TGCGCCAGCAGCCGAGGACGGAGCTTGATGTCCTATAATTCACCCCTCCACTTT. It is translated as CASSRGRSLMSYNSPLHF.

The V call is TRBV28, the J call TRBJ2-1; 9 positions agree with TRBD2. The J segment lost 4 bases and the V segment lost 4 bases, leaving 2 bases of the junction unmatched. In germline, CDR1 is MDHEN, CDR2 SYDVKM. This CDR3 spans 14 amino acids. The CDR3 nucleotides read TGTGCCAGCAGTTCGGGACTAGCTTACAATGAGCAGTTCTTC. It codes for CASSSGLAYNEQFF.

This sequence joins TRBV7-9 and TRBJ2-5; 7 nucleotides match TRBD2. In germline, CDR1 is SEHNR, CDR2 FQNEAQ (reference sequence). The CDR3 covers 14 residues. Trimming at V came to 4 bases and at J to 2 bases, leaving 4 bases not matched to a gene. The CDR3 spells CASSYTGGQETQYF. As DNA, the CDR3 is TGTGCCAGCAGCTATACGGGGGGTCAAGAGACCCAGTACTTC.

This clone was recorded once. The chain uses TRBV29-1 and TRBJ2-2; TRBD2 aligns across 7 bases. CDR1 SQVTM and CDR2 ANQGSEA come from the germline V gene. This CDR3 comprises 12 residues. Unmatched junction bases numbered 1, after V lost 4 bases and J lost 5 bases. CDR3 loop: CSVGEGTGELFF. The CDR3 coding sequence is TGCAGCGTTGGGGAGGGGACCGGGGAGCTGTTTTTT.

This clone appeared once. The CDR3: CASSLGISSYNEQFF. CDR3 sequence (DNA): TGTGCCAGCAGCTTAGGTATAAGCTCCTACAATGAGCAGTTCTTC. The chain carries TRBV7-2 and TRBJ2-1; no definite D call. This CDR3 is 15 amino acids long. Per the germline V gene, CDR1 is SGHTA and CDR2 is FQGNSA. Trimming pared 1 base from V and 0 bases from J, leaving 7 bases between.

The chain joins TRBV28 to TRBJ1-2; weak D call: TRBD1 (5 bases). CDR1 and CDR2 from the germline V gene are MDHEN and SYDVKM. The CDR3 spans 12 residues. V was trimmed by 2 bases and J by 4 bases, leaving 5 bases between them. The CDR3 reads CASSLDSYGYTF. Written as DNA, the CDR3 is TGTGCCAGCAGTTTAGACAGCTATGGCTACACCTTC.

This sequence joins TRBV5-1 and TRBJ2-1, with TRBD2 identical over 8 bases. Trimming at V came to 7 bases and at J to 2 bases, leaving 5 bases not matched to a gene. The CDR3 consists of 14 residues. Germline V gene lookup returns CDR1 SGHRS and CDR2 YFSETQ. In DNA form, the CDR3 reads TGCGCCAGCCGGGGACTAGACGCCTACAATGAGCAGTTCTTC. Residues: CASRGLDAYNEQFF.

This clone was detected only a few times. The chain has TRBV6-1 and TRBJ2-7; D uncertain. Germline V gene lookup returns CDR1 MNHNS and CDR2 SASEGT. V lost 3 bases and J lost 0, with 9 bases in between. The CDR3 consists of 14 residues. The CDR3 region has the DNA TGTGCCAGCAGTGACGGTGAGCACTCCTACGAGCAGTACTTC. Protein product: CASSDGEHSYEQYF.

The J gene is TRBJ2-7, the V gene TRBV28; 11 bases are shared with TRBD1. The CDR3 sequence is 15 residues long. The J segment lost 6 bases and the V segment lost 6 bases, leaving 10 bases of the junction unmatched. CDR1 MDHEN and CDR2 SYDVKM come from the germline V gene. The CDR3 reads CASRDPGQGEGEQYF. CDR3 in DNA: TGTGCCAGCAGGGACCCGGGACAGGGGGAAGGCGAGCAGTACTTC.

The chain is built from TRBV27 and TRBJ2-5; D is ambiguous. CDR3 length: 14 residues. CDR1 and CDR2 (germline): MNHEY, SMNVEV (reference sequence). V was cut by 6 bases and J by 1 base, with 12 bases left in between. The CDR3 sequence: CASRERIFQETQYF. CDR3 nucleotide sequence: TGTGCCAGCAGAGAGAGGATATTCCAAGAGACCCAGTACTTC.

The chain links TRBV3-1 (or the pseudogene TRBV3-2) to TRBJ2-5, with D uncertain. The length of the CDR3 is 13 residues. V was cut by 4 bases and J by 4 bases, with 10 bases left in between. The V gene's germline CDR1 is LGHDT and CDR2 YNNKEL (reference sequence). Here the CDR3 reads CASSPKLPETQYF. The DNA of the CDR3 is TGTGCCAGCAGCCCGAAACTCCCAGAGACCCAGTACTTC.